This passage covers 5 T cell receptor beta chains from one sample sequenced in a study of early T cells in non-severe SARS-CoV-2 infection. One entry per CDR3 protein, called by TCRdb with MiXCR from the 5' RACE reads. The sample shows roughly 57,000 distinct CDR3 sequences, around 10% of them seen only once. Here the sequenced sample was whole blood, taken at baseline. All receptors come from an adult who was a healthcare worker with PCR-confirmed SARS-CoV-2 infection or an uninfected control (not recorded which).

This clonotype occurred many times. The J gene is TRBJ2-6, the V gene TRBV29-1; no clear D gene. V was trimmed by 3 bases and J by 8 bases, leaving 11 bases between them. CDR1 is SQVTM, CDR2 ANQGSEA, per germline. This CDR3 is 13 amino acids long. The CDR3 nucleotides read TGCAGCGTTGAGGCTGGAACTTCCAACGTCCTGACTTTC. It translates to CSVEAGTSNVLTF.

This clonotype was counted ten times or more. DNA of the CDR3: TGTGCAAGTCGCTTGTTACGGCGGGAGCTTAGGTACGAGCAGTACTTC. It yields the protein CASRLLRRELRYEQYF. This chain connects TRBV12-2 to TRBJ2-7; the listed D gene, TRBD2, was not tested against the DNA. TRBV12-2 is flagged as a pseudogene. The CDR3 sequence is 16 residues long.

This clonotype is medium-sized (0.01 to 0.1%). This rearrangement joins TRBV4-3 to TRBJ2-6; possible D gene TRBD2, 5 bases. Germline V gene data show CDR1 as LGHNA and CDR2 as YSLEER. There are 16 residues in the CDR3. Trimming took 5 bases from V and 2 from J, leaving 13 bases between them. CDR3 sequence (DNA): TGCGCCAGCAGCTCCGACGACGGGGCTGGGGCCAACGTCCTGACTTTC. Its protein product is CASSSDDGAGANVLTF.

This chain joins TRBV10-3 and TRBJ2-7, with D tentatively TRBD2 (6 bases). The length of the CDR3 is 14 residues. V was clipped by 2 bases and J by 9 bases, with 17 bases between them. In germline, CDR1 is ENHRY, CDR2 SYGVKD. DNA of the CDR3: TGTGCCATCAGTGAGCCCAGACTAGGATCGTGGCAGTACTTC. This codes for CAISEPRLGSWQYF.

The CDR3 reads CASSTSGRAKNIQYF. The CDR3 DNA reads TGTGCCAGCAGCACTAGCGGGAGAGCCAAAAACATTCAGTACTTC. The V call is TRBV28, the J call TRBJ2-4; 11 bases are shared with TRBD2. The junction had 1 base not matched to a gene; V was cut back by 6 bases and J by 0 bases. CDR1 is MDHEN and CDR2 is SYDVKM in the germline V gene. CDR3 length equals 15 residues.